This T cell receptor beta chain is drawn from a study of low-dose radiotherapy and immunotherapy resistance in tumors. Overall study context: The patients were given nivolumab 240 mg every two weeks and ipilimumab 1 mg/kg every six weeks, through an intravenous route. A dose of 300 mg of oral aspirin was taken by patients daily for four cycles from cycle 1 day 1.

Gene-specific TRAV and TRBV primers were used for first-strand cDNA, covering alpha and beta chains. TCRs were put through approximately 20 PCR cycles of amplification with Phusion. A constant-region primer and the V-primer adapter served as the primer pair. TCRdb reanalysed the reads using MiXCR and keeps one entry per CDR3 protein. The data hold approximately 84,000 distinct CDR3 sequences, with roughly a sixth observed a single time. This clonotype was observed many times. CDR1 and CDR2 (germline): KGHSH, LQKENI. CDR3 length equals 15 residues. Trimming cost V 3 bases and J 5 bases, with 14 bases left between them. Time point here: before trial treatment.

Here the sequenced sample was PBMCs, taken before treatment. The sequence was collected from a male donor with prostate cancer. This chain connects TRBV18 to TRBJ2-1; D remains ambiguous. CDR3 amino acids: CASSPGQASNNEQFF. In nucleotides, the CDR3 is TGTGCCAGCTCACCGGGCCAAGCCTCTAACAATGAGCAGTTCTTC.